A selection of T cell receptor beta chains follows, all from one sample in a study of blood T cell repertoires in COVID-19. Method: immunoSEQ multiplex PCR; TCRdb's copy keeps in-frame clones and lacks some. Among about 380,000 clones listed, 85% were seen once. The sample comprised peripheral blood. These receptors were obtained from a woman in her late teens or twenties with acute or convalescent COVID-19. Each CDR3 is given with its conserved first and last residue. A D gene is named only where the DNA matches it firmly. Clone sizes are given selectively: once, few, many, or a class where the clone is expanded.

NA	TRBD1	TRBV9	TRBJ2-7	CASSKTGTGTYEQYF	TGTGCCAGCAGTAAAACCGGGACAGGGACCTACGAGCAGTACTTC
NA	NA	TRBV11-2	TRBJ1-5	CASSSGGTNQPQHF	TGTGCCAGCAGCTCGGGGGGGACGAATCAGCCCCAGCATTTT
NA	TRBD1	TRBV9	TRBJ2-3	CASSSMTGAITDTQYF	TGTGCCAGCAGCTCTATGACAGGGGCTATCACAGATACGCAGTATTTT
NA	NA	TRBV7-9	TRBJ1-4	CASSSYGATNEKLFF	TGTGCCAGCAGCTCCTACGGAGCAACTAATGAAAAACTGTTTTTT
NA	NA	TRBV4-2	TRBJ2-3	CASSPGLVSGHSEDTQYF	TGTGCCAGCAGCCCGGGGTTGGTGTCGGGACACTCTGAGGATACGCAGTATTTT
once	TRBD1	TRBV7-9	TRBJ1-6	CASSKTGPNSPLHF	TGTGCCAGCAGCAAGACAGGGCCCAATTCACCCCTCCACTTT
NA	TRBD2	TRBV6-6	TRBJ2-7	CASSGTSGYEQYF	TGTGCCAGCAGCGGGACTAGCGGCTACGAGCAGTACTTC
NA	NA	TRBV10-3	TRBJ1-2	CAISESTGNYGYTF	TGTGCCATCAGTGAGTCTACAGGGAACTATGGCTACACCTTC
NA	NA	TRBV4-1	TRBJ1-5	CASRLRQVERQPQHF	TGCGCCAGCAGACTGCGACAGGTGGAGAGGCAGCCCCAGCATTTT
once	NA	TRBV30	TRBJ2-3	CAWRGGGGRDTQYF	TGTGCCTGGAGGGGAGGGGGGGGCAGAGATACGCAGTATTTT
NA	TRBD2	TRBV7-9	TRBJ2-1	CASSLGVAGKGYNEQFF	TGTGCCAGCAGCCTTGGGGTAGCGGGAAAAGGGTACAATGAGCAGTTCTTC
NA	NA	TRBV5-1	TRBJ1-5	CASSLDRSLNQPQHF	TGCGCCAGCAGCTTGGACAGGTCACTCAATCAGCCCCAGCATTTT
NA	NA	TRBV4-1	TRBJ1-1	CASSQDRLGGTEAFF	TGCGCCAGCAGCCAAGATCGCTTAGGGGGCACTGAAGCTTTCTTT
NA	NA	TRBV27	TRBJ2-6	CASTMGMTAPFKAGANVLTF	TGTGCCAGCACCATGGGGATGACAGCGCCGTTTAAAGCTGGGGCCAACGTCCTGACTTTC
few	NA	TRBV2	TRBJ1-2	CASSTGSRYGYTF	TGTGCCAGCAGTACAGGGTCTCGATATGGCTACACCTTC
NA	NA	TRBV19	TRBJ2-3	CASRASSRGDTQYF	TGTGCCAGTAGAGCTAGCTCCCGCGGTGATACGCAGTATTTT
NA	TRBD2	TRBV28	TRBJ2-3	CASDPLQREGADTQYF	TGTGCCAGCGACCCTTTACAGCGGGAGGGTGCAGATACGCAGTATTTT
few	NA	TRBV3-1/TRBV3-2	TRBJ2-3	CASSQFSDTQYF	TGTGCCAGCAGCCAATTTTCTGATACGCAGTATTTT
NA	TRBD2	TRBV7-2	TRBJ2-7	CASSWGLGSYEQYF	TGTGCCAGCAGCTGGGGACTAGGGTCCTACGAGCAGTACTTC
once	TRBD2	TRBV9	TRBJ2-1	CASSVAWTSGSCVNYNEQFF	TGTGCCAGCAGCGTAGCTTGGACTAGCGGGAGCTGTGTTAATTACAATGAGCAGTTCTTC
NA	TRBD1	TRBV5-1	TRBJ2-7	CASSQTGGSYEQYF	TGCGCCAGCAGTCAAACAGGGGGCTCCTACGAGCAGTACTTC
NA	TRBD1	TRBV7-2	TRBJ1-1	CASSPTGGFRAFF	TGTGCCAGCAGCCCAACAGGGGGGTTTCGGGCTTTCTTT
NA	TRBD1	TRBV13	TRBJ1-2	CASAQGVRGYTF	TGTGCCAGCGCACAGGGGGTGAGAGGCTACACCTTC
NA	NA	TRBV5-8	TRBJ1-6	CASSLGDMTQSSYNSPLHF	TGTGCCAGCAGCCTCGGGGACATGACCCAAAGCTCCTATAATTCACCCCTCCACTTT
NA	NA	TRBV7-2	TRBJ1-5	CASSLAGQTNQPQHF	TGTGCCAGCAGCTTGGCCGGACAGACCAATCAGCCCCAGCATTTT
NA	TRBD2	TRBV11-1	TRBJ2-3	CASSGAGRDTQYF	TGTGCCAGCAGCGGCGCCGGGAGGGATACGCAGTATTTT
NA	NA	TRBV9	TRBJ1-3	CASSRDLIQVPGNTIYF	TGTGCCAGCAGCCGTGATTTAATACAGGTACCTGGAAACACCATATATTTT
few	NA	TRBV6-5	TRBJ1-6	CASRDNLNSPLHF	TGTGCCAGCAGGGACAACTTGAATTCACCCCTCCACTTT
few	NA	TRBV10-3	TRBJ1-6	CAISGGVGSPLHF	TGTGCCATCAGTGGGGGGGTTGGTTCACCCCTCCACTTT
once	NA	TRBV15	TRBJ2-5	CATSMVQGLGQETQYF	TGTGCCACCAGCATGGTCCAGGGTTTGGGGCAAGAGACCCAGTACTTC
NA	NA	TRBV9	TRBJ1-2	CASSLQGGYGYTF	TGTGCCAGCAGCTTACAGGGTGGATATGGCTACACCTTC
NA	TRBD2	TRBV6-5	TRBJ2-3	CASSYRPAGYEDTQYF	TGTGCCAGCAGTTACAGACCAGCGGGGTACGAAGATACGCAGTATTTT
NA	TRBD1	TRBV29-1	TRBJ2-7	CSVATDRGYEQYF	TGCAGCGTTGCTACGGACAGGGGCTACGAGCAGTACTTC
NA	TRBD2	TRBV6-5	TRBJ2-2	CASGLAEYTGELFF	TGTGCCAGCGGACTAGCGGAATACACCGGGGAGCTGTTTTTT
NA	TRBD1	TRBV7-9	TRBJ2-7	CASSSGQGGYEQYF	TGTGCCAGCAGCTCGGGACAGGGAGGCTACGAGCAGTACTTC
NA	NA	TRBV4-2	TRBJ1-4	CASSQDLSGGNEKLFF	TGTGCCAGCAGCCAAGATCTAAGCGGAGGTAATGAAAAACTGTTTTTT
NA	TRBD1	TRBV3-1/TRBV3-2	TRBJ2-2	CASSPHPGQGNTGELFF	TGTGCCAGCAGCCCCCATCCGGGACAGGGGAACACCGGGGAGCTGTTTTTT
NA	TRBD1	TRBV19	TRBJ1-4	CASSMTGQGNEKLFF	TGTGCCAGTAGTATGACGGGACAGGGAAATGAAAAACTGTTTTTT
NA	NA	TRBV6-5	TRBJ1-5	CASSKQGQPQHF	TGTGCCAGCAGTAAACAGGGCCAGCCCCAGCATTTT
NA	NA	TRBV5-6	TRBJ1-2	CASRRGRVRGYTF	TGTGCCAGCAGGCGAGGGAGAGTGAGGGGCTACACCTTC
NA	NA	TRBV27	TRBJ1-4	CASSSTRDSYEKLFF	TGTGCCAGCAGTTCTACTAGGGACTCCTATGAAAAACTGTTTTTT
NA	TRBD1	TRBV6-1	TRBJ1-4	CASSRTGQGEKLFF	TGTGCCAGCAGTAGGACAGGGCAGGGTGAAAAACTGTTTTTT
NA	NA	TRBV29-1	TRBJ2-3	CSVEKVSPSTDTQYF	TGCAGCGTTGAAAAAGTTAGTCCTAGCACAGATACGCAGTATTTT
NA	NA	TRBV5-1	TRBJ1-2	CASSPAGIAGYTF	TGCGCCAGCAGCCCGGCCGGGATTGCTGGCTACACCTTC
few	NA	TRBV7-9	TRBJ1-2	CASSLEVGRDNGYTF	TGTGCCAGCAGCTTAGAAGTAGGGAGGGATAATGGCTACACCTTC